At least ten counts were recorded for the clone carrying this TCR beta chain. The data stem from a study of molecular identifiers for immune sequencing clone quantification. Study summary: Replicate RNA from around 20,000 or 100,000 naive CD8 T cells formed five aliquots; four were sequenced.

The V and J ends lost 2 bases and 6 bases respectively, with 7 bases between them. The germline CDR1 and CDR2 sequences are SGHVS and FNYEAQ. This CDR3 is built from 13 residues. CD8+CD4-CCR7+CD45RA+ cells were sorted as naive CD8 T cells. Bulk TCR libraries were made with methods that had been previously described and with listed TCR primers. TCRdb reprocessed the PCR reads with MiXCR, giving one entry per CDR3 protein. The table includes 60,000 to 70,000 distinct CDR3 sequences, around a sixth detected once. Input material: naive CD8+ T cells from blood, with Jurkat cell RNA spiked in. Specified subset: FACS-sorted CD8+CD4-CCR7+CD45RA+ naive T cells. The clonotype comes from a human donor in good health. Some libraries in this study had Jurkat cell RNA spiked in. The rearrangement links TRBV7-6 to TRBJ2-2, with D possibly TRBD2 on 5 matching bases. CDR3 residues: CASSLFGAGELFF. The CDR3 region has the DNA TGTGCCAGCAGCTTATTCGGGGCCGGGGAGCTGTTTTTT.